This TCR beta chain was obtained from a study of cytomegalovirus exposure and HLA in healthy donors. The length of the CDR3 is 14 residues. V was pared by 8 bases and J by 5 bases, with 8 bases of the junction left unmatched. CDR1 is MNHNY and CDR2 is SVGAGI in the germline V gene (reference sequence). PCR employed 60 Vbeta and 13 Jbeta primers. Data came from immunoSEQ multiplex PCR; TCRdb stores just in-frame clones and leaves some out. This table lists 150,000 to 200,000 clones. General study findings and limits: Owing to their indistinguishability, certain V segments, notably TRBV6-2 and TRBV6-3, were excluded.

As regards this clone: Its target is unknown.

V usage is TRBV6-6 and J usage is TRBJ1-1; 10 nucleotides agree with TRBD1. The sequenced material came from PBMCs. The receptor was derived from an older woman in good health and CMV-seronegative. The CDR3 protein is CASQTGTGATEAFF. The CDR3 region has the DNA TGTGCCAGCCAGACCGGGACAGGGGCAACTGAAGCTTTCTTT.